A selection of T cell receptor beta chains follows, all from one sample in a study of CD8+CD57+ T cells in acquired aplastic anemia. A single record per CDR3 protein comes from TCRdb applying MiXCR to the reads. The sample shows hundreds of thousands of distinct CDR3 sequences, less than 35% of them seen only once. Sequences were obtained from sorted CD4+, CD8+, or CD8+CD57+ T cells (not recorded which) from PBMCs. These receptors were obtained from a human donor with aplastic anemia. Both conserved end residues are part of each CDR3. The order of the fields is clone size, V gene, J gene, D gene, CDR3 protein, CDR3 DNA. D genes are given only for firm matches. Size is stated for part of the rows, as once, few or many counts, or as a class when the clone is expanded.

-	TRBV5-1	TRBJ1-1	-	CASSLERGNTEAFF	TGCGCCAGCAGCTTGGAGCGGGGGAACACTGAAGCTTTCTTT
many	TRBV29-1	TRBJ2-1	-	CSVEEARERHEQFF	TGCAGCGTTGAAGAGGCACGGGAGCGCCATGAGCAGTTCTTC
-	TRBV9	TRBJ1-4	-	CASSVGLATNEKLFF	TGTGCCAGCAGCGTAGGCCTGGCAACTAATGAAAAACTGTTTTTT
many	TRBV19	TRBJ1-2	-	CASSISVFDYGYTF	TGTGCCAGTAGTATAAGTGTTTTTGACTATGGCTACACCTTC
many	TRBV5-1	TRBJ1-6	-	CASSAGLGNSPLHF	TGCGCCAGCAGCGCGGGACTCGGCAATTCACCCCTCCACTTT
-	TRBV30	TRBJ1-6	-	CAWSSLPGKSSYNSPLHF	TGTGCCTGGAGTTCCCTCCCAGGGAAAAGCTCCTATAATTCACCCCTCCACTTT
many	TRBV19	TRBJ1-1	-	CASSIYVDTEAFF	TGTGCCAGTAGTATTTACGTCGACACTGAAGCTTTCTTT
-	TRBV5-1	TRBJ2-5	TRBD2	CASSQIPGLAGPLETQYF	TGCGCCAGCAGCCAAATTCCGGGACTAGCGGGGCCCCTAGAGACCCAGTACTTC
many	TRBV10-3	TRBJ1-1	-	CAISDRQVMNTEAFF	TGTGCCATCAGTGATCGTCAAGTCATGAACACTGAAGCTTTCTTT
-	TRBV11-1	TRBJ1-2	TRBD1	CASIAVGTGNSYGYTF	TGTGCCAGCATCGCAGTCGGGACAGGGAACAGCTATGGCTACACCTTC
few	TRBV25-1	TRBJ1-2	TRBD1	CASTPGQGFNYGYTF	TGTGCCAGCACCCCGGGACAGGGTTTTAACTATGGCTACACCTTC
-	TRBV10-3	TRBJ1-2	TRBD1	CATMGQSPNYGYTF	TGTGCCACTATGGGACAGAGCCCTAACTATGGCTACACCTTC
few	TRBV6-4	TRBJ1-6	-	CASSVPPGQGPGGTPLHF	TGTGCCAGCAGTGTCCCCCCGGGGCAGGGGCCCGGGGGAACACCCCTCCACTTT
few	TRBV7-2	TRBJ1-1	-	CASSLGTSMNTEAFF	TGTGCCAGCAGCTTAGGGACGAGCATGAACACTGAAGCTTTCTTT
many	TRBV7-9	TRBJ2-7	TRBD1	CASSFGTGTYEQYF	TGTGCCAGCAGCTTCGGGACAGGGACCTACGAGCAGTACTTC
-	TRBV19	TRBJ1-2	-	CASMQGGSYGYTF	TGTGCCAGTATGCAGGGAGGATCCTATGGCTACACCTTC
-	TRBV9	TRBJ1-1	TRBD1	CASSPQGGWDTEAFF	TGTGCCAGCAGCCCCCAAGGGGGCTGGGACACTGAAGCTTTCTTT
many	TRBV20-1	TRBJ2-7	-	CSAHDRPRSPPEQYF	TGCAGTGCCCACGACCGCCCCAGGTCACCTCCGGAGCAGTACTTC
-	TRBV2	TRBJ1-3	-	CASSDMGAGNTIYF	TGTGCCAGCAGTGATATGGGGGCTGGAAACACCATATATTTT
-	TRBV7-3	TRBJ2-7	TRBD2	CASSGGLAGVEQYF	TGTGCCAGCAGCGGGGGACTAGCGGGAGTCGAGCAGTACTTC
-	TRBV6-1	TRBJ1-1	-	CASRRTVGSEAFF	TGTGCCAGCCGACGGACAGTCGGATCTGAAGCTTTCTTT
few	TRBV10-1	TRBJ1-4	-	CASSAQGTAATNEKLFF	TGCGCCAGCAGTGCTCAAGGGACCGCGGCAACTAATGAAAAACTGTTTTTT
-	TRBV29-1	TRBJ2-1	TRBD2	CSVDLTSGRGYNEQFF	TGCAGCGTTGACCTGACTAGCGGGAGAGGTTACAATGAGCAGTTCTTC
-	TRBV3-1	TRBJ1-2	-	CASSLTSIRQGGYGYAF	TGTGCCAGCAGCCTTACAAGTATCAGGCAGGGTGGCTATGGCTACGCCTTC
few	TRBV5-1	TRBJ2-5	-	CASSPQSPSQETQYF	TGCGCCAGCAGTCCCCAGTCTCCCAGCCAAGAGACCCAGTACTTC
-	TRBV9	TRBJ1-1	-	CASSGGPRPTEAFF	TGTGCCAGCAGCGGAGGACCCCGCCCTACTGAAGCTTTCTTT